This entry features one T cell receptor beta chain sequence. Its antigen is unidentified. This entry belongs to a study of cytomegalovirus exposure and HLA in healthy donors. General study results and limits: Cytomegalovirus association was assigned to about 150 TCR beta chains. Within the 120 or so validation repertoires, first-cohort TCR clusters tended to co-occur, according to a later analysis.

Here immunoSEQ multiplex PCR was the method, and the copy in TCRdb shows in-frame clones only, minus some. The sample consists of approximately 300,000 clones, roughly 85% of them appearing once. It was the roughly 130-subject validation cohort, separate from the roughly 700-subject first cohort, to which the donors belonged. Sequenced material: PBMCs. This receptor was obtained from a woman between 18 and 29 years old in good health and CMV-seronegative.

CDR3 sequence reads: CASSGTGVGEQYF. The CDR3 bases are TGTGCCAGTAGTGGAACAGGGGTGGGCGAGCAGTACTTC. V usage is TRBV19 and J usage is TRBJ2-7; the match to TRBD1 covers 7 bases. Germline CDR1 reads LNHDA; CDR2 reads SQIVND (reference sequence). The CDR3 runs 13 residues. With 5 bases clipped from V and 6 bases from J, the junction kept 7 bases outside the gene matches.